Listed here are 8 T cell receptor beta chains from one sample, sequenced in a study of type 1 and type 2 diabetes patients (dated by TCRdb to 2015 to 2016). Sequencer: Illumina MiSeq. TCRbeta CDR3 amplification used genomic DNA from the sorted T cell subsets as template. The TCRbeta CDR3 region was amplified by multiplex PCR with 30 forward and 13 reverse primers. TCRdb's own reprocessing of the public reads used fastp at Q25 and MiXCR and kept productive beta chains. Each entry is one CDR3 protein sequence, shown with its most common DNA and genes. The sample has about 250,000 distinct CDR3 sequences on record, 47% of them singletons. 12% to 15% of the sample is held by the ten biggest clonotypes. Sequencing was done on a sample of peripheral blood mononuclear cells (PBMCs). The receptors come from a man between 18 and 35 years old with type 2 diabetes.

The chain combines TRBV9 with TRBJ2-7; TRBD2 matches at 12 bases. With V trimmed by 2 bases and J by 4 bases, 4 bases remained unmatched. The CDR3 loop spans 15 amino acids. Germline V gene data show CDR1 as SGDLS and CDR2 as YYNGEE. The chain's CDR3 is CASSVSSGRGYEQYF. In DNA, the CDR3 is TGTGCCAGCAGCGTCTCTAGCGGGAGGGGGTACGAGCAGTACTTC.

The V and J genes are TRBV18 and TRBJ1-2; D remains ambiguous. V was pared by 2 bases and J by 0 bases, with 13 bases between. Germline CDR1 reads KGHSH; CDR2 reads LQKENI. The length of the CDR3 is 16 residues. CDR3 DNA: TGTGCCAGCTCACCATTGAACGCGAAAGCTAACTATGGCTACACCTTC. Translated: CASSPLNAKANYGYTF.

Worth noting for this clonotype: This could be a read error, since a much larger clone is one nucleotide away. The chain couples TRBV2 to TRBJ1-1; TRBD1 agrees at 7 bases. This CDR3 spans 13 amino acids. Germline V gives CDR1 SNHLY, CDR2 FYNNEI. V gave up 2 bases and J gave up 3 bases; unmatched junction bases: 0. The CDR3, as DNA: TGTGCCAGCAGTGAAACAGGGGACACTGAAGCTTTCTTT. This codes for CASSETGDTEAFF.

The V gene is TRBV9, the J gene TRBJ2-7; TRBD2 aligns across 10 bases. Germline V gives CDR1 SGDLS, CDR2 YYNGEE. V lost 1 base and J lost 2; bases outside the gene matches: 9. The length of the CDR3 is 17 residues. CDR3 sequence (DNA): TGTGCCAGCAGCGTACCTCCCTTAGCGGGGGGACCCTACGAGCAGTACTTC. Translating it yields CASSVPPLAGGPYEQYF.

This clonotype appeared many times. The chain joins TRBV7-2 to TRBJ2-5; TRBD1 matches 11 bases. Germline-derived CDR1 and CDR2 are SGHTA and FQGNSA. J was trimmed by 1 base and V by 6 bases; bases with no gene match: 1. The CDR3 loop spans 14 amino acids. The CDR3 DNA reads as TGTGCCAGCAGTGGGACAGGGGGCCAAGAGACCCAGTACTTC. Translated: CASSGTGGQETQYF.

J is TRBJ1-5 and V is TRBV6-1; D ambiguous. Between the trimmed V and J ends, which lost 3 bases and 9 bases, there was a span of 6 bases. Germline V CDR1 and CDR2: MNHNS, SASEGT. The CDR3 is 11 amino acids. CDR3 DNA sequence: TGTGCCAGCAGTGAGGCCCGGCCCCAGCATTTT. Amino acid sequence: CASSEARPQHF.

The chain has TRBV15 and TRBJ2-7; TRBD2 is a possible D gene (5 bases). V was pared by 2 bases and J by 0 bases, with 11 bases between. Per the germline V gene, CDR1 is LNHNV and CDR2 is YYDKDF (reference sequence). The CDR3 has 15 residues. CDR3 amino acids: CATSRPRESSYEQYF. CDR3 nucleotides: TGTGCCACCAGCAGACCTCGGGAAAGCTCCTACGAGCAGTACTTC.

The chain links TRBV2 to TRBJ1-4, with D maybe TRBD1 (6 bases). V shed 10 bases and J shed 5 bases, with 14 bases lying between them. The CDR3 has 13 amino acids. Germline values: CDR1 SNHLY, CDR2 FYNNEI. The CDR3 protein is CATGQVPNEKLFF. The CDR3 DNA is TGTGCCACGGGACAAGTACCGAATGAAAAACTGTTTTTT.